This paragraph reports one T cell receptor (beta chain). This CDR3 is built from 14 residues. With 4 bases removed from V and 3 bases from J, the gap between germline ends came to 11 bases. Germline CDR1 and CDR2: SGDLS and YYNGEE. The data were obtained in a study of ipilimumab plus nivolumab after autologous stem cell transplantation. Sequenced by immunoSEQ multiplex PCR; TCRdb stores in-frame clones only, minus some. The sample holds fewer than 95,000 clones, 75% to 85% seen once. Sequenced material: PBMCs, taken in a trial of ipilimumab plus nivolumab as post-transplant consolidation. The V and J genes are TRBV9 and TRBJ2-1; D gene unclear. This TCR was sampled from a male donor with diffuse large B-cell lymphoma. The CDR3, as DNA: TGTGCCAGCAGCCTCGGCCATATCTACAATGAGCAGTTCTTC. As protein: CASSLGHIYNEQFF.